This entry lists 19 T cell receptor beta chains sequenced from one sample in a study of identifying expanded T cells in peripheral blood. Clones were sequenced by immunoSEQ multiplex PCR, and TCRdb holds only the in-frame ones, with some missing. The sample consists of approximately 110,000 clones, around 89% of them appearing once. The sequenced material came from blood. The receptors were gathered from a person aged 18 to 70 in good health.

This chain links TRBV13 with TRBJ2-1; TRBD2 aligns across 10 bases. With 5 bases clipped from V and 2 bases from J, the junction kept 12 bases outside the gene matches. The germline gives CDR1 PRHDT, CDR2 FYEKMQ (reference sequence). The CDR3 runs to 18 residues. CDR3 DNA sequence: TGTGCCAGCAGCCCTGAAATAGCGGGGGGTCCTACCTACAATGAGCAGTTCTTC. It specifies CASSPEIAGGPTYNEQFF.

As DNA, the CDR3 is TGTGCCAGCAGTCGGGGATACATGAACACTGAAGCTTTCTTT. Translated, it gives CASSRGYMNTEAFF. The chain couples TRBV27 to TRBJ1-1; D unclear. CDR1 is MNHEY and CDR2 is SMNVEV in the germline V gene (reference sequence). V was clipped by 5 bases and J by 0 bases, with 10 bases between them. The CDR3 loop spans 14 amino acids.

The chain employs TRBV7-2 and TRBJ2-1; 10 bases align to TRBD2. Germline V lookup: CDR1 SGHTA, CDR2 FQGNSA. J gave up 3 bases and V 5 bases, and 4 bases lay outside the gene matches. The CDR3 is 15 amino acids. The DNA for the CDR3 is TGTGCCAGCAGCCTTACTAGCGGGGTCTACAATGAGCAGTTCTTC. This gives the protein CASSLTSGVYNEQFF.

The CDR3 reads CASSHRGLGNQPQHF. CDR3 nucleotide sequence: TGTGCCAGTAGTCACAGGGGTCTGGGCAATCAGCCCCAGCATTTT. J is TRBJ1-5 and V is TRBV19; 7 nucleotides agree with TRBD1. The CDR3 contains 15 residues. In germline, CDR1 is LNHDA, CDR2 SQIVND (reference sequence). J gave up 2 bases and V 5 bases, and 6 bases lay outside the gene matches.

The rearrangement uses TRBV6-5 and TRBJ1-1; 8 bases line up with TRBD1. CDR1 MNHEY and CDR2 SVGAGI come from the germline V gene. J lost 4 bases, V lost 7 bases, and 8 bases had no gene match. The CDR3 has 14 residues. Here the CDR3 reads CASTLTGAATEAFF. DNA of the CDR3: TGTGCCAGCACCCTGACAGGGGCGGCCACTGAAGCTTTCTTT.

The chain carries TRBV5-6 and TRBJ2-7; D remains unclear. Germline-derived CDR1 and CDR2 are SGHDT and YYEEEE. There are 13 residues in the CDR3. With 4 bases removed from V and 3 bases from J, the gap between germline ends came to 11 bases. CDR3 sequence reads: CASSPDVSYEQYF. CDR3 nucleotides: TGTGCCAGCAGCCCGGACGTCAGCTACGAGCAGTACTTC.

The chain couples TRBV7-6 to TRBJ1-1; no clear D. The CDR3 runs to 13 residues. In germline, CDR1 is SGHVS, CDR2 FNYEAQ. With 5 bases removed from V and 0 bases from J, the gap between germline ends came to 7 bases. CDR3 bases: TGTGCCAGCAGCAGAAGGGTGAACACTGAAGCTTTCTTT. Its translation is CASSRRVNTEAFF.

The genes are TRBV7-2 and TRBJ2-3; possible D gene TRBD2, 7 bases. Trimming cost V 5 bases and J 5 bases, with 20 bases left between them. The CDR3 contains 16 residues. From germline, CDR1 is SGHTA and CDR2 FQGNSA. CDR3 bases: TGTGCCAGCAGCCGAAAAGGGGGGGCCGAAGTAGATACGCAGTATTTT. This gives the protein CASSRKGGAEVDTQYF.

The chain employs TRBV18 and TRBJ2-1; D is ambiguous. CDR3 length: 13 residues. Germline V gene lookup returns CDR1 KGHSH and CDR2 LQKENI. V lost 0 bases and J 10 bases, leaving 10 bases between the germline ends. The CDR3 nucleotides read TGTGCCAGCTCACCACCTATGGGTGCCGAGCAGTTCTTC. Protein: CASSPPMGAEQFF.

This clone has a single count. The CDR3 spells CASSWSGAYNEQFF. In nucleotides, the CDR3 is TGTGCCAGCAGCTGGTCCGGCGCCTACAATGAGCAGTTCTTC. The chain carries TRBV2 and TRBJ2-1; the D is unclear. In germline, CDR1 is SNHLY, CDR2 FYNNEI. The V end was cut by 6 bases, the J end by 2 bases, with 11 bases between. The CDR3 is made up of 14 amino acids.

The J gene is TRBJ2-3, the V gene TRBV4-3; D may be TRBD1 (6 bases). V gave up 1 base and J gave up 3 bases, with 14 bases separating them. There are 16 residues in the CDR3. Germline values: CDR1 LGHNA, CDR2 YSLEER. CDR3 in DNA: TGCGCCAGCAGCCAAGGGATAGGGGGTAAGACAGATACGCAGTATTTT. Its protein product is CASSQGIGGKTDTQYF.

The chain carries TRBV7-2 and TRBJ2-3; 7 positions match TRBD2. The CDR3 totals 19 residues. Trimming took 5 bases from V and 5 from J; bases not matched to a gene: 22. The germline gives CDR1 SGHTA, CDR2 FQGNSA. The CDR3 bases are TGTGCCAGCAGCCGCCGGGGTGCCTACGGCGGGGGTTTAAGAGATACGCAGTATTTT. It codes for CASSRRGAYGGGLRDTQYF. The variable domain in full, with the rest retrieved from reference TRBV7-2 and TRBJ2-3, is GAGVSQSPSNKVTEKGKDVELRCDPISGHTALYWYRQSLGQGLEFLIYFQGNSAPDKSGLPSDRFSAERTGGSVSTLTIQRTQQEDSAVYLCASSRRGAYGGGLRDTQYFGPGTRLTVL.

The chain has TRBV10-2 and TRBJ2-5, with TRBD2 matching 10 bases. With V trimmed by 4 bases and J by 5 bases, 10 bases remained unmatched. Per germline, CDR1 WSHSY and CDR2 SAAADI. The CDR3 is 16 residues long. In DNA form, the CDR3 reads TGCGCCAGCAGTGCCCCGCAGCGGGGGGGTGCGGAGACCCAGTACTTC. It specifies CASSAPQRGGAETQYF.

This sequence joins TRBV7-9 and TRBJ2-3, with a tentative D call TRBD2 (6 bases). The CDR3 length is 17 residues. The germline V gene has CDR1 SEHNR and CDR2 FQNEAQ (reference sequence). V gave up 4 bases and J gave up 6 bases, with 23 bases separating them. The CDR3 DNA reads TGTGCCAGCAGCTCTGCTCGTATAGGACGAGGAGGGGATACGCAGTATTTT. The encoded protein is CASSSARIGRGGDTQYF.

This chain uses TRBV5-4 with TRBJ2-3; D is unresolved. Deletions cut 3 bases from V and 1 base from J, with 3 bases between. Germline values: CDR1 SGHNT, CDR2 YYREEE (reference sequence). CDR3 size: 12 residues. CDR3 in amino acids: CASSYRTDTQYF. The DNA for the CDR3 is TGTGCCAGCAGCTACCGCACAGATACGCAGTATTTT.

The rearrangement links TRBV10-3 to TRBJ1-5, with 8 bases lining up with TRBD1. The CDR3 loop spans 15 amino acids. After removal of 5 bases from V and 6 bases from J, the junction contained 9 bases not matched to a gene. CDR1 and CDR2 from the germline V gene are ENHRY and SYGVKD. The CDR3, as DNA: TGTGCCATCAGTCCGACAGGGGATTTAGGTCAGCCCCAGCATTTT. Translating gives CAISPTGDLGQPQHF.

The genes are TRBV11-3 and TRBJ2-1; D remains ambiguous. Germline V CDR1 and CDR2: SGHNT, YENEEA. V lost 1 base and J lost 5, with 6 bases in between. The length of the CDR3 is 13 residues. CDR3 region: CASSLGTHNEQFF. The CDR3 DNA reads TGTGCCAGCAGCTTAGGGACCCACAATGAGCAGTTCTTC.

The V gene is TRBV25-1, the J gene TRBJ2-3; D unresolved. The length of the CDR3 is 14 residues. V was shortened by 6 bases and J by 1 base, with 11 bases between the two germline ends. Germline assignment: CDR1 MGHDK and CDR2 SYGVNS. Here the CDR3 DNA reads TGTGCCAGCAGCCCCACCTCGGGCACAGATACGCAGTATTTT. Translating gives CASSPTSGTDTQYF.

V usage is TRBV7-8 and J usage is TRBJ1-5; D is unresolved. Looked up from germline, CDR1 is SGHVS and CDR2 is FQNEAQ. This CDR3 has 15 residues. Trimming pared 0 bases from V and 2 bases from J, leaving 8 bases between. CDR3: CASSLASGRNQPQHF. CDR3 sequence (DNA): TGTGCCAGCAGCTTAGCTTCGGGCCGCAATCAGCCCCAGCATTTT.